Sequencing of this T cell receptor beta chain was carried out in a study of memory CD4+ T cells and cytomegalovirus serostatus (dated by TCRdb to between 2018 and 2021). The study in broad terms: A total of around 35 healthy Belgian adults, of whom 9 were CMV seropositive and about 24 were CMV seronegative, were included in the cohort. To replicate a published TCR-based CMV serostatus classifier, the researchers sequenced the CD4+ memory TCRbeta repertoires of a Belgian cohort whose cytomegalovirus serostatus was known.

As regards this clone: What antigen it recognizes has not been identified. No per-base quality is available; no much larger clone lies one base away.

What the work shows at the level of the full study, not this receptor alone: On the Belgian cohort, the classifier based on the original framework reached a median bootstrapped AUC of roughly 0.96, with a 95% CI of 0.76-1.00. The results were read as suggesting that the CMV-associated TCR signature is, for the most part, present in the CD4+ memory repertoire. Among the roughly 160 previously reported CMV-associated TCRbeta sequences, some 62 showed up in the CD4+ memory repertoires, with each one found in between one and five individuals. For predicting CMV serostatus, the median bootstrapped AUC was about 0.94 using the original framework and around 0.91 using a US-trained random forest. Unlike the original study, which covered naive and memory CD4+ and CD8+ populations, the Belgian study sequenced only CD4+CD45RO+ memory cells.

Genomic DNA was extracted from sorted cells with the Quick-DNA Microprep Kit. Amplification of TCRbeta DNA was done with the immunoSEQ hsTCRbeta kit, following the protocol from the manufacturer. An Illumina MiSeq instrument was used to sequence the TCRbeta libraries. The authors' analysis ran thus. After out-of-frame sequences were removed, 2,204,828 distinct TCRbeta sequences remained, averaging about 67,000 per individual. Two values were used to score each individual: the count of roughly 180 previously reported CMV-associated TCRbeta sequences and the total count of productive distinct TCRbeta sequences. A beta-binomial model was reimplemented in Python, and scikit-learn random forests with default parameters were trained on data from the US cohort. Classifier performance on the Belgian cohort was summarized as median AUC with percentile confidence intervals calculated over 10,000 bootstrap iterations. Imported from immuneACCESS, the table was reduced by TCRdb to in-frame sequences with V and J called. These copies leave out some clones; in studies compared against another copy, an unresolved V gene accounts for under half, and the cause of the remainder is not known. For V, J and clone size, that table is used; D and trimming come from the DNA. This sample gives about 100,000 clones in total; 80% of them show up just once. Together, the top ten hold 3.6% of the sample.

Single viable CD3+CD4+CD8-CD45RO+ cells were sorted as memory CD4+ T cells on a FACSAria II. CMV serostatus was determined using a Roche Elecsys assay that detects serum IgG against CMV pp150, pp28, p38 and p52. Following thawing, total CD4+ T cells were enriched through positive selection using CD4 magnetic microbeads. The samples came from a separate study whose specific focus was interrogating the CD4+ T cell memory repertoire. Peripheral blood mononuclear cells were isolated and cryopreserved according to standard operating procedures, and serum was stored at -80 degrees C. The staining used CD3-PerCP (BW264/56), CD4-APC (RPA-T4), CD45RO-PE (UCHT1) and CD8-Pacific Orange (3B5) antibodies, and Sytox blue was used to exclude non-viable cells. The sequenced sample consisted of memory CD4+ T cells from blood. The source of this sequence is an adult in good health and CMV-seropositive.

The CDR3 region has the sequence CAITPGSGNTIYF. The nucleotide sequence is TGTGCCATCACCCCGGGCTCTGGAAACACCATATATTTT. The V and J segments used are TRBV10-3 and TRBJ1-3, with the D gene call left open. CDR1 and CDR2 are read off the germline V gene as ENHRY and SYGVKD. The CDR3 has 13 amino acids, counting the end cysteine and phenylalanine. Only the CDR3 DNA is retained, 39 bases long and in frame from the first base. V is clipped by 7 bases and J by 0 bases, and the sequence between their germline boundaries is 7 bases long.